These T cell receptor beta chains were read from a single sample in a study of blood T cells in healthy people across ages. TCRdb analysed the 5' RACE reads with MiXCR anew, one entry per CDR3 protein. The sample contains some 1.7 million distinct CDR3 sequences, about 28% of which appear only once. The sample consisted of blood. The receptors originated from a woman in her twenties or thirties in good health. The conserved cysteine and the conserved F or W are not part of the CDR3 here. D genes are given only for firm matches.

j_call: TRBJ2-1
v_call: TRBV6-1
d_call: NA
cdr3_aa: ASRRRATNEQF

j_call: TRBJ2-5
v_call: TRBV3-1
d_call: TRBD2
cdr3_aa: ASSSASGHQETQY

j_call: TRBJ2-1
v_call: TRBV7-8
d_call: TRBD2
cdr3_aa: ASRERDDPVNEQF

j_call: TRBJ2-1
v_call: TRBV12-3/TRBV12-4
d_call: TRBD1
cdr3_aa: ACSRTGGSYNEQF

j_call: TRBJ2-1
v_call: TRBV12-3/TRBV12-4
d_call: TRBD2
cdr3_aa: AGRMGGPLSSEQF

j_call: TRBJ2-1
v_call: TRBV12-3/TRBV12-4
d_call: NA
cdr3_aa: ASTQVRGGPNERF

j_call: TRBJ2-7
v_call: TRBV10-3
d_call: TRBD2
cdr3_aa: AISEDLTGTSGRGEQY

j_call: TRBJ1-6
v_call: TRBV20-1
d_call: NA
cdr3_aa: SASTGKLWSPLH

j_call: TRBJ2-1
v_call: TRBV29-1
d_call: NA
cdr3_aa: SVGGHSSYNEQF

j_call: TRBJ2-7
v_call: TRBV28
d_call: TRBD2
cdr3_aa: ASNSGGADEQY

j_call: TRBJ2-7
v_call: TRBV29-1
d_call: NA
cdr3_aa: GVEDRSGQSYEQY

j_call: TRBJ1-1
v_call: TRBV29-1
d_call: NA
cdr3_aa: SVDWRSKNTEVF

j_call: TRBJ1-2
v_call: TRBV28
d_call: NA
cdr3_aa: ASSPQVLNPQGYT

j_call: TRBJ1-4
v_call: TRBV20-1
d_call: TRBD1
cdr3_aa: SARQPGQINEKLF

j_call: TRBJ1-2
v_call: TRBV2
d_call: NA
cdr3_aa: ASNLLGGYT

j_call: TRBJ2-7
v_call: TRBV5-6
d_call: TRBD1
cdr3_aa: ASSWTGENAYEQY

j_call: TRBJ2-7
v_call: TRBV7-9
d_call: TRBD1
cdr3_aa: ASSLSSGQESYEQY

j_call: TRBJ2-3
v_call: TRBV29-1
d_call: NA
cdr3_aa: SVENPDTQY

j_call: TRBJ2-1
v_call: TRBV4-3
d_call: NA
cdr3_aa: ASSQAGLKANEQF

j_call: TRBJ2-1
v_call: TRBV20-1
d_call: NA
cdr3_aa: SARDRRLVTSEQF

j_call: TRBJ2-1
v_call: TRBV2
d_call: NA
cdr3_aa: ASSEAMTSYGEQF

j_call: TRBJ2-1
v_call: TRBV12-3/TRBV12-4
d_call: TRBD2
cdr3_aa: VSSGTSGGYNEQF

j_call: TRBJ2-7
v_call: TRBV12-3/TRBV12-4
d_call: TRBD2
cdr3_aa: ASSPRLAGVNEQY

j_call: TRBJ2-1
v_call: TRBV27
d_call: NA
cdr3_aa: ASNLQGFSSYNEQF

j_call: TRBJ2-5
v_call: TRBV20-1
d_call: NA
cdr3_aa: RAVEGSQETQY

j_call: TRBJ2-4
v_call: TRBV7-9
d_call: NA
cdr3_aa: ASSNQGAKNIQY

j_call: TRBJ2-7
v_call: TRBV10-2
d_call: NA
cdr3_aa: ASSVNYEQY

j_call: TRBJ2-7
v_call: TRBV7-9
d_call: TRBD2
cdr3_aa: ASSLGLAEDEQY

j_call: TRBJ2-7
v_call: TRBV28
d_call: NA
cdr3_aa: ASRGANSYEQY

j_call: TRBJ2-3
v_call: TRBV7-9
d_call: NA
cdr3_aa: ASGRLNTQY

j_call: TRBJ1-1
v_call: TRBV5-1
d_call: TRBD1
cdr3_aa: ASSYRTGGNTEAF

j_call: TRBJ2-7
v_call: TRBV27
d_call: TRBD1
cdr3_aa: ASSSQQGAVYEQY

j_call: TRBJ2-7
v_call: TRBV7-2
d_call: TRBD1
cdr3_aa: ASSRWTGGDEQY

j_call: TRBJ2-7
v_call: TRBV3-1
d_call: NA
cdr3_aa: ASSRDDLYEQY

j_call: TRBJ1-5
v_call: TRBV15
d_call: NA
cdr3_aa: ATSRDRFVGGNQPQH